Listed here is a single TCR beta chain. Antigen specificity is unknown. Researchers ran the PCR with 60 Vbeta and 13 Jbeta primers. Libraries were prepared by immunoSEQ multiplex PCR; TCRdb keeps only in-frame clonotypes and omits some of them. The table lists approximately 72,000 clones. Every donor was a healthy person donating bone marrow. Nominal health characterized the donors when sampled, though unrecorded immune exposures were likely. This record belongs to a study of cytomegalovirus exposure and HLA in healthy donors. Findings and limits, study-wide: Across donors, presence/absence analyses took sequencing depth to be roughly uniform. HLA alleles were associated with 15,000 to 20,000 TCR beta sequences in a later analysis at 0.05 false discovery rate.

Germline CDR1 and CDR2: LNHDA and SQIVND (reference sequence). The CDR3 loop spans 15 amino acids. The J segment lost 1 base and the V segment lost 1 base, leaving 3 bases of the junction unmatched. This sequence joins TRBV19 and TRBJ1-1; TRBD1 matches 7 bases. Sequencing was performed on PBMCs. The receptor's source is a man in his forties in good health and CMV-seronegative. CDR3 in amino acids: CASSIARDRNTEAFF. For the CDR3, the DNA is TGTGCCAGTAGTATAGCCCGGGACAGGAACACTGAAGCTTTCTTT.